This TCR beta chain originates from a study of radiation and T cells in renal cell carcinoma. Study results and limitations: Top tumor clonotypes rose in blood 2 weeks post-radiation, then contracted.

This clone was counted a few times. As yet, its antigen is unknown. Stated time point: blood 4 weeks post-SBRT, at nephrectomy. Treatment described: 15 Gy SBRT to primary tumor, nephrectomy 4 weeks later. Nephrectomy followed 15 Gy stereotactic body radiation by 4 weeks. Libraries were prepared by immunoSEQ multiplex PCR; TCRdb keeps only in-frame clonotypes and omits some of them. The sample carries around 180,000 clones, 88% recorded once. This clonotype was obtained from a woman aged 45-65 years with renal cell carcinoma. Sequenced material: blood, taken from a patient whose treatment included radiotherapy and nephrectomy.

The CDR3 nucleotides are TGTGCCAGCAGCTTGGGAGGGACAGGCGGGCCCCAGCATTTT. This encodes CASSLGGTGGPQHF. The rearrangement joins TRBV5-4 to TRBJ1-5; 8 bases are a match to TRBD1. The V segment lost 0 bases and the J segment 9 bases; nucleotides outside the gene matches: 5. Germline lookup yields CDR1 SGHNT and CDR2 YYREEE (reference sequence). CDR3 length: 14 residues.